The 10 T cell receptor beta chains listed next were all sequenced from one sample in a study of cytomegalovirus exposure and HLA in healthy donors. Data came from immunoSEQ multiplex PCR; TCRdb stores just in-frame clones and leaves some out. The sample holds tens of thousands of clones, under 95% seen once. What was sequenced was PBMCs. Every receptor here comes from a man younger than 30 in good health and CMV-seronegative.

The rearrangement uses TRBV6-1 and TRBJ1-1, with TRBD1 matching over 8 bases. This CDR3 is 13 amino acids long. Losses at the gene ends were 7 bases for V and 8 bases for J; bases not matched to a gene: 9. CDR1 and CDR2 from the germline V gene are MNHNS and SASEGT. This chain's CDR3 is CASKWAGQGEAFF. The CDR3 coding sequence is TGTGCCAGCAAATGGGCAGGACAGGGCGAAGCTTTCTTT.

The chain links TRBV28 to TRBJ1-3, with D uncertain. Germline CDR1 reads MDHEN; CDR2 reads SYDVKM. V shed 11 bases and J shed 0 bases, with 14 bases lying between them. The CDR3 runs to 14 residues. The CDR3 protein is CAAQEVTSGNTIYF. DNA for the CDR3: TGTGCCGCCCAAGAGGTTACCTCTGGAAACACCATATATTTT.

The chain joins TRBV6-6 to TRBJ2-7; TRBD2 matches at 9 bases. CDR3 length equals 15 residues. The germline gives CDR1 MNHNY, CDR2 SVGAGI (reference sequence). Trimming took 7 bases from V and 1 from J; bases not matched to a gene: 8. The CDR3: CASTESTSGSYEQYF. CDR3 coding DNA: TGTGCCAGCACTGAATCGACTAGCGGTTCCTACGAGCAGTACTTC.

The J gene is TRBJ1-2, the V gene TRBV7-9, with unresolved D. The V and J ends lost 3 bases and 6 bases respectively, with 11 bases between them. The CDR3 covers 13 residues. CDR1 SEHNR and CDR2 FQNEAQ come from the germline V gene (reference sequence). The CDR3 DNA follows: TGTGCCAGCAGCTTTCTAGTCAATGATGGCTACACCTTC. This gives the protein CASSFLVNDGYTF.

The V call is TRBV11-2, the J call TRBJ2-3, with 9 bases fitting TRBD2. The length of the CDR3 is 16 residues. Per germline, CDR1 SGHAT and CDR2 FQNNGV. Trimming at V came to 5 bases and at J to 3 bases, leaving 9 bases not matched to a gene. Written as DNA, the CDR3 is TGTGCCAGCAGCCTCCTTAGCGGGAGATGGACAGATACGCAGTATTTT. It encodes CASSLLSGRWTDTQYF.

This chain connects TRBV7-6 to TRBJ2-1; 8 bases line up with TRBD2. Germline CDR1 and CDR2: SGHVS and FNYEAQ. CDR3 length equals 14 residues. V lost 4 bases and J lost 10; bases outside the gene matches: 9. The CDR3 sequence is CASSSTSGVREQFF. The CDR3 region has the DNA TGTGCCAGCAGCTCAACTAGCGGCGTCCGGGAGCAGTTCTTC.

The V call is TRBV7-2, the J call TRBJ2-1, with D unclear. Germline V lookup: CDR1 SGHTA, CDR2 FQGNSA. This CDR3 has 19 residues. Trimming left V 0 bases short and J 2 bases short, with 20 bases between. DNA for the CDR3: TGTGCCAGCAGCTTAGCGTGGCTAGGCGGCGGCTCCGCCTACAATGAGCAGTTCTTC. This gives the protein CASSLAWLGGGSAYNEQFF.

The chain uses TRBV28 and TRBJ1-5; TRBD1 might be the D (5 bases). The CDR3 is 15 residues long. In germline, CDR1 is MDHEN, CDR2 SYDVKM. The ends were cut back, 3 bases at V and 0 bases at J, with 9 bases in the middle. CDR3 sequence (DNA): TGTGCCAGCAGTTTTCAGGGCTATAGCAATCAGCCCCAGCATTTT. This translates into CASSFQGYSNQPQHF.

V gene TRBV9 combines with J gene TRBJ2-1; TRBD2 agrees at 7 bases. Germline V lookup: CDR1 SGDLS, CDR2 YYNGEE. CDR3 length: 18 residues. V shed 2 bases and J 1 base; nucleotides not matched to a gene: 12. CDR3 sequence: CASSVLPAGESSYNEQFF. The CDR3 nucleotides are TGTGCCAGCAGCGTCCTCCCTGCGGGGGAAAGTTCCTACAATGAGCAGTTCTTC.

The V and J genes are TRBV25-1 and TRBJ1-2, with no clear D. Trimming cost V 3 bases and J 2 bases, with 4 bases left between them. This CDR3 contains 12 residues. Germline assignment: CDR1 MGHDK and CDR2 SYGVNS. CDR3 bases: TGTGCCAGCAGTGAGGAGAACTATGGCTACACCTTC. This encodes CASSEENYGYTF.